This T cell receptor beta chain was identified during a study of lymphopenia after photon versus proton radiotherapy. Broader study findings: Under photons, naive T cells and diversity fell while effector/memory populations rose. After the lymphocyte nadir, photon-treated repertoires showed oligoclonal expansion, especially of CD8+ Temra cells. Only patients who died were analyzed for survival; proton advantage is unproven. Larger post-nadir TCR diversity loss correlated inversely with survival in deceased patients.

TCRdb's table, derived via immunoSEQ multiplex PCR, lists solely in-frame clones and lacks some. Here the sample spans roughly 65,000 clones, more than 75% being singletons. Germline values: CDR1 SGHDT, CDR2 YYEEEE. The ends lost 2 bases at V and 4 bases at J; junction bases unmatched: 10. CDR3 length: 17 residues. Note on this clone: The antigen remains unidentified.

The sequence was collected from a woman aged 70-85 years with pancreatic cancer. The specimen comprised peripheral blood, sampled from a patient treated with photon-based radiotherapy. V gene TRBV5-6 combines with J gene TRBJ2-3, with 10 bases fitting TRBD2. CDR3 protein: CASSLPSSGSHADTQYF. The CDR3, as DNA: TGTGCCAGCAGCTTACCCTCTAGCGGGAGTCACGCAGATACGCAGTATTTT. Filled out from reference TRBV5-6 and TRBJ2-3, the complete variable domain reads DAGVTQSPTHLIKTRGQQVTLRCSPKSGHDTVSWYQQALGQGPQFIFQYYEEEERQRGNFPDRFSGHQFPNYSSELNVNALLLGDSALYLCASSLPSSGSHADTQYFGPGTRLTVL.